The next 18 T cell receptor beta chains were all read from a single sample in a study of blood T cell repertoires in COVID-19. The table came from immunoSEQ multiplex PCR; TCRdb's copy has only in-frame clones and leaves some out. The data contain about 150,000 clones, roughly 85% of them seen just once; the ten biggest clones take up about 4.4%. Sample: PBMCs or T cells enriched from blood (not recorded which). The receptors here all came from a man between 45 and 60 years old who had recovered from COVID-19.

The chain couples TRBV18 to TRBJ2-1, with 13 bases matching TRBD2. V dropped 0 bases and J dropped 6; count of bases not matched to a gene: 5. The CDR3 is made up of 17 amino acids. Germline V gives CDR1 KGHSH, CDR2 LQKENI. CDR3 bases: TGTGCCAGCTCACCACCAGGACTAGCGGGGGCCCTCAATGAGCAGTTCTTC. This codes for CASSPPGLAGALNEQFF.

The chain recombines TRBV7-2 with TRBJ1-1, with 7 bases lining up with TRBD1. This CDR3 is 13 amino acids long. Trimming took 0 bases from V and 10 from J; bases not matched to a gene: 5. CDR1 and CDR2 (germline): SGHTA, FQGNSA. This CDR3 reads CASSLAWTGLAFF. CDR3 coding DNA: TGTGCCAGCAGCTTAGCCTGGACAGGCTTAGCTTTCTTT. Looking up the rest from reference TRBV7-2 and TRBJ1-1 gives the full variable domain: GAGVSQSPSNKVTEKGKDVELRCDPISGHTALYWYRQSLGQGLEFLIYFQGNSAPDKSGLPSDRFSAERTGGSVSTLTIQRTQQEDSAVYLCASSLAWTGLAFFGQGTRLTVV.

The J gene is TRBJ1-4, the V gene TRBV9; D gene uncertain. CDR1 and CDR2 (germline): SGDLS, YYNGEE. Deletions cut 4 bases from V and 0 bases from J, with 7 bases between. CDR3 size: 14 residues. This CDR3 is CASSPDATNEKLFF. The CDR3 DNA sequence: TGTGCCAGCAGCCCAGATGCAACTAATGAAAAACTGTTTTTT.

This sequence joins TRBV11-1 and TRBJ1-1, with D possibly TRBD1 on 5 matching bases. Trimming took 1 base from V and 3 from J, leaving 9 bases between them. The germline V gene encodes CDR1 SGHAT and CDR2 FQDESV (reference sequence). CDR3 length: 14 residues. For the CDR3, the DNA is TGTGCCAGCAGCTTAGGGGGCACGTACACTGAAGCTTTCTTT. Translating it yields CASSLGGTYTEAFF.

This rearrangement joins TRBV10-3 to TRBJ1-2; 7 bases match TRBD1. Trimming took 2 bases from V and 7 from J; bases not matched to a gene: 7. The CDR3 has 14 residues. The germline CDR1 and CDR2 sequences are ENHRY and SYGVKD. The CDR3 nucleotides read TGTGCCATCAGTGAGGGAGGGGGCGCGAGTGGCTACACCTTC. This codes for CAISEGGGASGYTF.

This chain joins TRBV5-1 and TRBJ2-5; perhaps TRBD2 as D (5 bases). V lost 3 bases, J lost 2 bases, and 11 bases lay in between. This CDR3 has 14 amino acids. Per the germline V gene, CDR1 is SGHRS and CDR2 is YFSETQ. The CDR3: CASSSNPGQETQYF. The CDR3 bases are TGCGCCAGCAGCTCCAACCCGGGACAAGAGACCCAGTACTTC. The full variable domain, in which reference TRBV5-1 and TRBJ2-5 provide the parts outside the CDR3, is KAGVTQTPRYLIKTRGQQVTLSCSPISGHRSVSWYQQTPGQGLQFLFEYFSETQRNKGNFPGRFSGRQFSNSRSEMNVSTLELGDSALYLCASSSNPGQETQYFGPGTRLLVL.

The genes are TRBV2 and TRBJ1-2; D possibly corresponds to TRBD1 (6 bases). This CDR3 comprises 15 residues. V lost 7 bases to trimming and J lost 0 bases, with 15 bases between them. Germline CDR1 is SNHLY and CDR2 is FYNNEI. The CDR3 nucleotides read TGTGCCAGCACTAAAGAGACAGGAGCTAACTATGGCTACACCTTC. Protein sequence: CASTKETGANYGYTF.

V usage is TRBV4-1 and J usage is TRBJ2-5; D may be TRBD1 (5 bases). The CDR3 has 16 residues. The germline CDR1 and CDR2 sequences are MGHRA and YSYEKL. V was cut by 1 base and J by 5 bases, with 17 bases left in between. The CDR3 here is CASSQGVARGWETQYF. DNA for the CDR3: TGCGCCAGCAGCCAAGGGGTGGCAAGGGGCTGGGAGACCCAGTACTTC.

This chain joins TRBV18 and TRBJ2-1; D is perhaps TRBD1 (6 bases). V was clipped by 1 base and J by 5 bases, with 12 bases between them. Germline CDR1 KGHSH, CDR2 LQKENI. This CDR3 is 15 amino acids long. CDR3 sequence reads: CASSPRDTFDNEQFF. Written as DNA, the CDR3 is TGTGCCAGCTCACCACGGGACACCTTCGACAATGAGCAGTTCTTC.

The chain recombines TRBV21-1 with TRBJ1-2. TRBV21-1 is a listed pseudogene. The CDR3 runs to 14 residues. The CDR3 here is CASSKAPVNYGYTF. The CDR3 DNA follows: TGTGCCAGCAGCAAAGCGCCGGTCAACTATGGCTACACCTTC.

J is TRBJ1-3 and V is TRBV24-1; tentative D call: TRBD1 (5 bases). Trimming shortened V by 5 bases and J by 7 bases, and 11 bases separated the two germline ends. The CDR3 is 13 amino acids. Germline values: CDR1 KGHDR, CDR2 SFDVKD. CDR3 nucleotides: TGTGCCACCAGTGGCGGGGCTCGGAACACCATATATTTT. Protein: CATSGGARNTIYF.

This clone came up once. The J gene is TRBJ1-4, the V gene TRBV5-1; 7 bases align to TRBD1. CDR1 is SGHRS, CDR2 YFSETQ, per germline. Germline trimming cut 4 bases from V and 2 bases from J; bases unmatched to any gene: 11. This CDR3 spans 17 amino acids. The CDR3 here is CASSRNDRAGTNEKLFF. CDR3 sequence (DNA): TGCGCCAGCAGCCGGAACGACAGGGCAGGGACTAATGAAAAACTGTTTTTT.

This chain uses TRBV27 with TRBJ2-2; maybe TRBD1 (5 bases). V dropped 3 bases and J dropped 4 bases, with 9 bases sitting between them. The CDR3 runs to 14 residues. CDR1 and CDR2 from the germline V gene are MNHEY and SMNVEV (reference sequence). The chain's CDR3 is CASSFRESTGELFF. Written as DNA, the CDR3 is TGTGCCAGCAGTTTCAGGGAATCCACCGGGGAGCTGTTTTTT.

The count of this clone is one. The chain recombines TRBV7-2 with TRBJ1-3; D is unclear. Germline CDR1 and CDR2: SGHTA and FQGNSA. Trimming shortened V by 5 bases and J by 0 bases, and 8 bases separated the two germline ends. CDR3 length: 14 residues. Here the CDR3 DNA reads TGTGCCAGCAGCCCGGGAATCTCTGGAAACACCATATATTTT. It specifies CASSPGISGNTIYF.

The chain links TRBV30 to TRBJ2-7; 7 bases agree with TRBD1. Germline V gene data show CDR1 as GTSNPN and CDR2 as SVGIG (reference sequence). The CDR3 length is 13 residues. V trimming: 4 bases; J trimming: 4 bases; junction bases outside the gene matches: 7. CDR3 sequence reads: CAWNMGRGYEQYF. As DNA, the CDR3 is TGTGCCTGGAATATGGGCAGGGGGTACGAGCAGTACTTC. Drawing the rest from reference TRBV30 and TRBJ2-7, the complete variable domain is SQTIHQWPATLVQPVGSPLSLECTVEGTSNPNLYWYRQAAGRGLQLLFYSVGIGQISSEVPQNLSASRPQDRQFILSSKKLLLSDSGFYLCAWNMGRGYEQYFGPGTRLTVT.

The V call is TRBV28, the J call TRBJ2-2; 10 nucleotides align to TRBD2. Germline CDR1 and CDR2: MDHEN and SYDVKM. The ends lost 1 base at V and 1 base at J; junction bases unmatched: 6. The CDR3 is 18 amino acids. The CDR3 nucleotides are TGTGCCAGCAGTTTATCCCTAGCGGGAGTTATGAACACCGGGGAGCTGTTTTTT. Its translation is CASSLSLAGVMNTGELFF.

The table lists this clone with a count of one. V is TRBV12-3 or TRBV12-4 and J is TRBJ1-1; no definite D call. The CDR3 has 11 residues. V was cut by 6 bases and J by 11 bases, with 13 bases left in between. Here the CDR3 reads CASSYSFTAFF. The CDR3 DNA follows: TGTGCCAGCAGCTATTCTTTCACGGCTTTCTTT.

The chain joins TRBV7-8 to TRBJ1-1; D is possibly TRBD1 (5 bases). V was clipped by 1 base and J by 5 bases, with 8 bases between them. Germline CDR1 reads SGHVS; CDR2 reads FQNEAQ. There are 13 residues in the CDR3. Here the CDR3 DNA reads TGTGCCAGCAGCTTAGTAGCAGGGACTGAAGCTTTCTTT. Protein: CASSLVAGTEAFF.